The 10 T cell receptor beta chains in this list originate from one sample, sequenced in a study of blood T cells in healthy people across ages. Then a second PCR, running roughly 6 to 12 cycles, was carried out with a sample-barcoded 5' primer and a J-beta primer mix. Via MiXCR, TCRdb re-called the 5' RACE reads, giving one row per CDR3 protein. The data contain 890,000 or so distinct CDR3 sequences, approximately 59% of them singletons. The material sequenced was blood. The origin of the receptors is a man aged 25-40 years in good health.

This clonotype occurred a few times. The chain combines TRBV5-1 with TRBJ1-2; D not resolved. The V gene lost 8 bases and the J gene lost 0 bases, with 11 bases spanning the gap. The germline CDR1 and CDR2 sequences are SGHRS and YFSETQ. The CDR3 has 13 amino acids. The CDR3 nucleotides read TGCGCCAGTATGGACGGAGCTAACTATGGCTACACCTTC. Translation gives CASMDGANYGYTF.

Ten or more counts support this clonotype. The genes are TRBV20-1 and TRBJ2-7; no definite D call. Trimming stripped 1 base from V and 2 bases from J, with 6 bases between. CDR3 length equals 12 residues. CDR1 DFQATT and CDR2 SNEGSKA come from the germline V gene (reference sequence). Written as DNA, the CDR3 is TGCAGTGCTAGAGGTACGGCCTACGAGCAGTACTTC. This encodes CSARGTAYEQYF.

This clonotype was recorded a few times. CDR3 nucleotides: TGTGCCAGCAGCCCGGAGACTAGCGGGGGAGCAGATACGCAGTATTTT. Protein: CASSPETSGGADTQYF. The chain combines TRBV4-2 with TRBJ2-3; 12 bases are shared with TRBD2. Germline CDR1 and CDR2: LGHNA and YNFKEQ. Germline trimming cut 4 bases from V and 4 bases from J; bases unmatched to any gene: 6. The CDR3 covers 16 residues.

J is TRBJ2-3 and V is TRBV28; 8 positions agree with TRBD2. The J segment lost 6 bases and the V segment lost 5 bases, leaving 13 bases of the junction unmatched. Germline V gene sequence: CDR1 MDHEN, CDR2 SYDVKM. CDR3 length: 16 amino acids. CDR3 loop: CASSNAQGLVVDTQYF. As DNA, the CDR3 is TGTGCCAGCAGTAACGCCCAGGGACTAGTGGTTGATACGCAGTATTTT.

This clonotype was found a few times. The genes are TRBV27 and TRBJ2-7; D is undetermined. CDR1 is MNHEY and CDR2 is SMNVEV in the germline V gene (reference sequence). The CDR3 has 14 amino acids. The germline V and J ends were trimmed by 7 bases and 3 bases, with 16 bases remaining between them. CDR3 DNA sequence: TGTGCCAGCAACCCTCTTGGGCACCACTACGAGCAGTACTTC. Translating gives CASNPLGHHYEQYF.

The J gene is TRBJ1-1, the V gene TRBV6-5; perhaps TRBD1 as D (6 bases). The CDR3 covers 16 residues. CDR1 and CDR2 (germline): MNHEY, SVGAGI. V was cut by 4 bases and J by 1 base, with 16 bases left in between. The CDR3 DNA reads TGTGCCAGCAGTTCGATGACAGGAGGGTCGAACACTGAAGCTTTCTTT. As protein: CASSSMTGGSNTEAFF.

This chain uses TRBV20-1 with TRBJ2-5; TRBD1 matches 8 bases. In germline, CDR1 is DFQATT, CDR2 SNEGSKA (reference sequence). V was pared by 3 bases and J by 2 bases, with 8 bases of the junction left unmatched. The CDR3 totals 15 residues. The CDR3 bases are TGCAGTGCTAGTCGGGCAGGGGGCTCGCAAGAGACCCAGTACTTC. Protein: CSASRAGGSQETQYF.

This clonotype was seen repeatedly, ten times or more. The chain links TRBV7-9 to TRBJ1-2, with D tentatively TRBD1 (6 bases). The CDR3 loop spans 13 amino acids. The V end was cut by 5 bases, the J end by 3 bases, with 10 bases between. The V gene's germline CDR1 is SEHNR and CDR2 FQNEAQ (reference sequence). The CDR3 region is CASSTQGDYGYTF. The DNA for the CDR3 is TGTGCCAGCAGCACACAGGGTGACTATGGCTACACCTTC.

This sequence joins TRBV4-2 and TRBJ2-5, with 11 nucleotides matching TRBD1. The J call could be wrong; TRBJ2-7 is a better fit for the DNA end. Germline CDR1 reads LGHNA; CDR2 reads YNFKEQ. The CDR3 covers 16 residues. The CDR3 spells CASSQVSGQGAAEQYF. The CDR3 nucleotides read TGTGCCAGCAGCCAAGTCTCTGGACAGGGGGCCGCCGAGCAGTACTTC.

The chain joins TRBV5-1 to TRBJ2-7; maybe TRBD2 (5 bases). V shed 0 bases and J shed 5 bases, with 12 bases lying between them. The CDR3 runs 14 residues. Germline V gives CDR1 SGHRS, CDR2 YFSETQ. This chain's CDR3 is CASSLAGYENEQYF. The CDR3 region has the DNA TGCGCCAGCAGCTTGGCGGGGTACGAAAACGAGCAGTACTTC. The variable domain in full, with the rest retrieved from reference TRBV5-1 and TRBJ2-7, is KAGVTQTPRYLIKTRGQQVTLSCSPISGHRSVSWYQQTPGQGLQFLFEYFSETQRNKGNFPGRFSGRQFSNSRSEMNVSTLELGDSALYLCASSLAGYENEQYFGPGTRLTVT.